Shown below are 10 T cell receptor beta chains from a single sample sequenced in a study of Graves' ophthalmopathy and Graves' hyperthyroidism. TCR beta CDR3 regions were amplified from RNA transcripts. Following a first-round RT-PCR that used HTBI primers, a second-round multiplex PCR was carried out. In TCRdb, the multiplex PCR reads were re-called with MiXCR into one record per CDR3 protein. The table has 150,000 or so distinct CDR3 sequences, 39% seen once. The material sequenced was peripheral blood. These receptors came from a man between 25 and 39 years old with Graves' ophthalmopathy.

This chain links TRBV27 with TRBJ1-1; 9 nucleotides align to TRBD1. The CDR3 length is 18 residues. V lost 3 bases to trimming and J lost 4 bases; unmatched junction nucleotides: 15. The V gene's germline CDR1 is MNHEY and CDR2 SMNVEV (reference sequence). The CDR3 loop is CASSFTGLENRGLTEAFF. CDR3 in DNA: TGTGCCAGCAGTTTCACCGGCCTCGAAAACAGGGGGCTCACTGAAGCTTTCTTT.

In its sample, this clonotype was seen many times. This rearrangement joins TRBV12-3 or TRBV12-4 to TRBJ2-5; D remains unclear. V dropped 5 bases and J dropped 5 bases, with 9 bases sitting between them. This CDR3 spans 12 amino acids. The CDR3 coding sequence is TGTGCCAGCAGTGTACCCTTTGAGACCCAGTACTTC. Encoded protein: CASSVPFETQYF.

This clonotype was observed a handful of times. The gene calls are TRBV11-2 and TRBJ1-5; 7 nucleotides line up with TRBD1. CDR3 length equals 16 residues. Trimming cost V 5 bases and J 1 base; bases outside gene matches: 8. The germline V gene encodes CDR1 SGHAT and CDR2 FQNNGV. This chain's CDR3 is CASSNRQGHSNQPQHF. The CDR3 nucleotides are TGTGCCAGCAGCAATCGACAGGGTCACAGCAATCAGCCCCAGCATTTT.

The chain combines TRBV28 with TRBJ2-7, with D possibly TRBD2 on 6 matching bases. CDR3 length: 15 amino acids. V dropped 10 bases and J dropped 3 bases, with 22 bases sitting between them. Germline V gene data show CDR1 as MDHEN and CDR2 as SYDVKM. CDR3 DNA sequence: TGTGCCACGGAGAGGCCGGAGGTGGGAGGCTACGAGCAGTACTTC. Translating gives CATERPEVGGYEQYF.

This clonotype was seen only a few times. V and J are TRBV28 and TRBJ1-2; a possible D gene is TRBD1 (5 bases). This CDR3 contains 15 residues. The germline V gene encodes CDR1 MDHEN and CDR2 SYDVKM. V lost 4 bases and J 4 bases, leaving 16 bases between the germline ends. The CDR3 bases are TGTGCCAGCAGTTCCCCGGAGGGGAAAGCCTATGGCTACACCTTC. The encoded protein is CASSSPEGKAYGYTF.

This chain joins TRBV20-1 and TRBJ2-7; no definite D call. Germline V gene sequence: CDR1 DFQATT, CDR2 SNEGSKA (reference sequence). Deletions cut 0 bases from V and 5 bases from J, with 5 bases between. The CDR3 totals 11 residues. The CDR3 DNA sequence: TGCAGTGCTAGAGATAACCACGAGCAGTACTTC. It encodes CSARDNHEQYF.

V and J are TRBV12-3 or TRBV12-4 and TRBJ1-1; 8 bases fit TRBD1. The CDR3 length is 14 residues. V shed 6 bases, J shed 7 bases, and the junction held 10 bases outside the gene matches. The CDR3 nucleotides read TGTGCCAGCAGCACTTGGACAGGGTCGGGTGAAGCTTTCTTT. This encodes CASSTWTGSGEAFF.

This clonotype has at least ten counts. The chain employs TRBV4-2 and TRBJ2-5; D not certain. The CDR3 is 14 residues long. Trimming removed 3 bases at V and 4 bases at J, with 12 bases between. The germline V gene has CDR1 LGHNA and CDR2 YNFKEQ. This CDR3 is CASSHGTTSETQYF. Here the CDR3 DNA reads TGTGCCAGCAGCCACGGTACAACTTCAGAGACCCAGTACTTC.

The chain employs TRBV12-3 or TRBV12-4 and TRBJ2-7; D might be TRBD1 (6 bases). Trimming stripped 6 bases from V and 3 bases from J, with 15 bases between. This CDR3 has 14 residues. The CDR3 coding sequence is TGTGCCAGCAGGGGGGCGTCGCGAGGCTACGAGCAGTACTTC. Amino acid sequence: CASRGASRGYEQYF.

This clonotype was seen repeatedly, ten times or more. The chain couples TRBV7-2 to TRBJ2-2; 10 bases are shared with TRBD2. The CDR3 sequence is 20 residues long. Germline CDR1 reads SGHTA; CDR2 reads FQGNSA. With V trimmed by 3 bases and J by 0 bases, 13 bases remained unmatched. This CDR3 reads CASSFGRVLAGAANTGELFF. CDR3 coding DNA: TGTGCCAGCAGCTTCGGGCGGGTGCTAGCGGGAGCGGCGAACACCGGGGAGCTGTTTTTT. The complete variable domain, with remaining parts taken from reference TRBV7-2 and TRBJ2-2, reads GAGVSQSPSNKVTEKGKDVELRCDPISGHTALYWYRQSLGQGLEFLIYFQGNSAPDKSGLPSDRFSAERTGGSVSTLTIQRTQQEDSAVYLCASSFGRVLAGAANTGELFFGEGSRLTVL.